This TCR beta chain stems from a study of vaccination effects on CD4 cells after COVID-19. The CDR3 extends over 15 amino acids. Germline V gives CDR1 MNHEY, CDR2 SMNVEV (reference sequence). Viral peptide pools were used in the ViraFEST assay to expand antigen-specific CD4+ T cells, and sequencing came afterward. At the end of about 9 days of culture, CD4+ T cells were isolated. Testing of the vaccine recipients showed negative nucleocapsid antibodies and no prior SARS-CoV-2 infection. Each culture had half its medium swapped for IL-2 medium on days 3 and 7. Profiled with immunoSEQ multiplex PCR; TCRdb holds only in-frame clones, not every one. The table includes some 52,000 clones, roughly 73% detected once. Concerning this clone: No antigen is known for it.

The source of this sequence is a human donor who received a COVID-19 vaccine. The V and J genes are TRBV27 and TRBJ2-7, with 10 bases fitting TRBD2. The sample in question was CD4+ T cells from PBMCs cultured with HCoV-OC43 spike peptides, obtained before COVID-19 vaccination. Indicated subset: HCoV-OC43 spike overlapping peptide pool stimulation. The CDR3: CASSVSGGGSSEQYV. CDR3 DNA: TGTGCCAGCAGTGTAAGCGGGGGGGGATCCTCCGAGCAGTACGTC.